These 13 T cell receptor beta chains were all obtained from the same sample, sequenced in a study of cytomegalovirus exposure and HLA in healthy donors. PCR involved 60 Vbeta and 13 Jbeta primers. Clones were read by immunoSEQ multiplex PCR, and TCRdb kept only the in-frame ones, dropping some. The data show tens of thousands of clones, approximately 68% seen once. Sequencing was carried out using PBMCs. These receptors all stem from a boy aged 5-17 years in good health and CMV-seropositive.

This clone was recorded once. CDR3 sequence reads: CASSQTGTTVEQYF. CDR3 sequence (DNA): TGCGCCAGCAGCCAGACCGGGACTACAGTCGAGCAGTACTTC. V is TRBV4-3 and J is TRBJ2-7; TRBD2 agrees at 7 bases. Germline V CDR1 and CDR2: LGHNA, YSLEER. V lost 3 bases, J lost 6 bases, and 8 bases stayed unmatched. The length of the CDR3 is 14 residues.

Note on this clone: Because the CDR3's place on the DNA is in doubt, the DNA is left out and the CDR3 is given as listed by TCRdb. The gene calls are TRBV27 and TRBJ1-1. Counting both end residues, the CDR3 totals 15 amino acids. CDR1 and CDR2 (germline): MNHEY, SMNVEV (reference sequence). This CDR3 is CASSSAPGENTEAFF.

This clone was seen only a few times. The V gene is TRBV29-1, the J gene TRBJ1-1; 7 positions agree with TRBD1. Germline trimming cut 6 bases from V and 3 bases from J; bases unmatched to any gene: 7. Germline CDR1 and CDR2: SQVTM and ANQGSEA. The CDR3 sequence is 13 residues long. CDR3 bases: TGCAGCGTACGACAGGGTTGGGACACTGAAGCTTTCTTT. Protein product: CSVRQGWDTEAFF.

J is TRBJ2-1 and V is TRBV29-1; 11 bases line up with TRBD2. With 5 bases clipped from V and 9 bases from J, the junction kept 12 bases outside the gene matches. CDR3 size: 15 residues. Per germline, CDR1 SQVTM and CDR2 ANQGSEA. DNA of the CDR3: TGCAGCGTTATTCCCGTACTAGCGGGGGAAGGTGAGCAGTTCTTC. Encoded protein: CSVIPVLAGEGEQFF.

V usage is TRBV5-6 and J usage is TRBJ2-1; 10 positions agree with TRBD2. The CDR3 covers 19 residues. CDR1 and CDR2 from the germline V gene are SGHDT and YYEEEE. Trimming cost V 3 bases and J 0 bases; bases outside gene matches: 12. CDR3 bases: TGTGCCAGCAGCTCGGACCGCAGCGGGAGGGCTGTCTCCTACAATGAGCAGTTCTTC. It is translated as CASSSDRSGRAVSYNEQFF.

This rearrangement joins TRBV5-8 to TRBJ1-5; perhaps TRBD1 as D (5 bases). In germline, CDR1 is SGHTS, CDR2 YDEGEE. The CDR3 contains 16 residues. Trimming took 0 bases from V and 7 from J, leaving 17 bases between them. CDR3 sequence reads: CASSLGSVRGGQPQHF. DNA for the CDR3: TGTGCCAGCAGCTTGGGATCTGTGAGGGGAGGCCAGCCCCAGCATTTT.

The genes are TRBV10-1 and TRBJ2-2; 7 bases are shared with TRBD1. Germline lookup yields CDR1 WNHNN and CDR2 SYGVQD (reference sequence). Losses at the gene ends were 4 bases for V and 6 bases for J; bases not matched to a gene: 5. CDR3 size: 14 residues. The CDR3, as DNA: TGCGCCAGCAGTGCAGACAGGGTGTCCGGGGAGCTGTTTTTT. Encoded protein: CASSADRVSGELFF.

This clone was seen a handful of times. The CDR3 protein is CASSQHLLGQLYGYTF. The CDR3 nucleotides are TGTGCCAGCAGCCAACATCTCCTGGGACAGCTCTATGGCTACACCTTC. V usage is TRBV4-2 and J usage is TRBJ1-2; 7 nucleotides line up with TRBD1. Losses at the gene ends were 2 bases for V and 4 bases for J; bases not matched to a gene: 10. Germline V gene data show CDR1 as LGHNA and CDR2 as YNFKEQ. There are 16 residues in the CDR3.

This chain uses TRBV29-1 with TRBJ2-6; D may be TRBD2 (5 bases). The V and J ends lost 4 bases and 0 bases respectively, with 7 bases between them. This CDR3 has 14 amino acids. CDR1 is SQVTM, CDR2 ANQGSEA, per germline. The chain's CDR3 is CSVGGNSGANVLTF. The CDR3 DNA sequence: TGCAGCGTTGGAGGGAACTCTGGGGCCAACGTCCTGACTTTC.

The chain uses TRBV7-2 and TRBJ2-6, with D uncertain. Germline CDR1 is SGHTA and CDR2 is FQGNSA. This CDR3 comprises 17 residues. The germline V and J ends were trimmed by 4 bases and 2 bases, with 15 bases remaining between them. The CDR3 loop reads CASSSSPTTPGANVLTF. The CDR3 bases are TGTGCCAGCAGCTCCTCACCCACTACACCTGGGGCCAACGTCCTGACTTTC. The full variable domain, in which reference TRBV7-2 and TRBJ2-6 provide the parts outside the CDR3, is GAGVSQSPSNKVTEKGKDVELRCDPISGHTALYWYRQSLGQGLEFLIYFQGNSAPDKSGLPSDRFSAERTGGSVSTLTIQRTQQEDSAVYLCASSSSPTTPGANVLTFGAGSRLTVL.

The V gene is TRBV30, the J gene TRBJ1-3; 8 nucleotides line up with TRBD1. CDR1 and CDR2 (germline): GTSNPN, SVGIG (reference sequence). The CDR3 sequence is 17 residues long. V shed 4 bases and J 4 bases; nucleotides not matched to a gene: 15. The CDR3 reads CAWILTKGTGGGNTIYF. For the CDR3, the DNA is TGTGCCTGGATTTTGACGAAAGGGACAGGCGGCGGAAACACCATATATTTT.

The chain combines TRBV6-1 with TRBJ2-1; a weak D match, TRBD2 (6 bases). Germline assignment: CDR1 MNHNS and CDR2 SASEGT. V shed 4 bases and J shed 7 bases, with 14 bases lying between them. The CDR3 covers 14 residues. CDR3 sequence reads: CASSVRTIGNEQFF. The CDR3 DNA is TGTGCCAGCAGTGTCCGGACTATTGGAAATGAGCAGTTCTTC.

The chain recombines TRBV25-1 with TRBJ1-1; 12 nucleotides match TRBD1. CDR1 is MGHDK, CDR2 SYGVNS, per germline. The length of the CDR3 is 14 residues. With V trimmed by 8 bases and J by 6 bases, 7 bases remained unmatched. CDR3 loop: CASSGQGAGAEAFF. CDR3 DNA: TGTGCCAGCTCGGGACAGGGGGCAGGCGCTGAAGCTTTCTTT.